The clone carrying this T cell receptor beta chain was seen only a few times. The sample is drawn from a study of T-cell reconstitution after alpha-beta-depleted transplantation in children. The authors prepared the TCRbeta library with unique molecular identifiers. In TCRdb, the PCR reads were re-called with MiXCR into one record per CDR3 protein. Among 380,000 or so distinct CDR3 sequences listed, 13% were seen once. There are 14 residues in the CDR3. Per germline, CDR1 SEHNR and CDR2 FQNEAQ (reference sequence). The germline V and J ends were trimmed by 3 bases and 0 bases, with 5 bases remaining between them.

The TCR comes from a human donor who donated a stem cell graft to a child with Fanconi anemia. This chain connects TRBV7-9 to TRBJ2-2; D ambiguous. The sample in question was PBMCs, obtained from the stem cell graft. In nucleotides, the CDR3 is TGTGCCAGCAGCTTTGCTCCGAACACCGGGGAGCTGTTTTTT. It specifies CASSFAPNTGELFF.